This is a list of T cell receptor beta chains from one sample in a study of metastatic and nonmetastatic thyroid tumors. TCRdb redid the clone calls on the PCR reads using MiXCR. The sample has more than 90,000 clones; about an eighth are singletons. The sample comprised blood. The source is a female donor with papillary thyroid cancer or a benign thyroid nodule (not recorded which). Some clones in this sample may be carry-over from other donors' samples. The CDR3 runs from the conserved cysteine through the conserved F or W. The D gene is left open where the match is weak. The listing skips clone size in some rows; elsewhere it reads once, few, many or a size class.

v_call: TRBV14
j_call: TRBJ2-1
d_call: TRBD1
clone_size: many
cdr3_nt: TGTGCCAGCAGGGGGACAGGGGAAGGGTATGAGCAGTTCTTC
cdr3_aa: CASRGTGEGYEQFF

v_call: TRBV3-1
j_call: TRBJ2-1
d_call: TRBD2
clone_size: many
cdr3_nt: TGTGCCAGCAGCCAAGATTGGGGACTAGCGGGAGCCCATGAGCAGTTCTTC
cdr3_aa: CASSQDWGLAGAHEQFF

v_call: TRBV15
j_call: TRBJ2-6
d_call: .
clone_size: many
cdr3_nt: TGTGCCACCAGCAGAGCCTCCGGAGCAGGGACTGGGGCCAACGTCCTGACTTTC
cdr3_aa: CATSRASGAGTGANVLTF

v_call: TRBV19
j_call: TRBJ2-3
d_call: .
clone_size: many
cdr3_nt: TGTGCCACCCAACAGAGCGGAAGCACAGATACGCAGTATTTT
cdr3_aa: CATQQSGSTDTQYF

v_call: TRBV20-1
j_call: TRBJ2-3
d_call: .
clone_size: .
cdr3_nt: TGCAGTGCTAGGCGGACCGTCAGTTGTACGCAGTATTTT
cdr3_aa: CSARRTVSCTQYF

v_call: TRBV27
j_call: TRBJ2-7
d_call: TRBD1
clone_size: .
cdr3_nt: TGTGCCAGCAGTAATATGGCCGGGACAGGGAGGAACGAGCAGTACTTC
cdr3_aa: CASSNMAGTGRNEQYF

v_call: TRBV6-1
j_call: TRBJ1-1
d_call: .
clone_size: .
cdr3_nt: TGTGCCAGCAGGGATCATATTGGGGTGATGGCTTTATTT
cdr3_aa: CASRDHIGVMALF

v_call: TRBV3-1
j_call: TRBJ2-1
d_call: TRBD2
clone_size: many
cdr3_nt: TGTGCCAGCAGCCATCCTAGGTTGGGTCTAGCGGGAATCAATGAGCAGTTCTTC
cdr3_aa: CASSHPRLGLAGINEQFF

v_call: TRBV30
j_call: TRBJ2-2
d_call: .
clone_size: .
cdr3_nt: TGTGCCTGGAGCAGGGGCAGGAGTACCGGGGAGCTGTTTTTT
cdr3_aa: CAWSRGRSTGELFF

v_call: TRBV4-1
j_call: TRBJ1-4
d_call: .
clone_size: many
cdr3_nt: TGCGCCAGCACACCAAGGAGTGAGGGCCAGGGCAAACTGTTTTTT
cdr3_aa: CASTPRSEGQGKLFF

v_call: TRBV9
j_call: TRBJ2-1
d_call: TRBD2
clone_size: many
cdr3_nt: TGTGCCAGCAGCGTAGGGGGGGGAGGGTCCTACAATGAGCAGTTCTTC
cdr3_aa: CASSVGGGGSYNEQFF

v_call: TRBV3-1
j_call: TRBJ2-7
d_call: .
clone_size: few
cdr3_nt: TGTGCCAGCAGCCAGGCCTCCGAGCAGTACTTC
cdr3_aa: CASSQASEQYF

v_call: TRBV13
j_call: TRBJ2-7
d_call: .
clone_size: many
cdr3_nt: TGTGCCAGCAGTAGTCGTGGGAAGGGGTCCTACGAGCAGTACTTC
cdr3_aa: CASSSRGKGSYEQYF

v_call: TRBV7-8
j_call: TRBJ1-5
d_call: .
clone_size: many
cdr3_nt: TGTGCCAGCAGCTTAAGCGCGGGGGACAATCAGCCCCAGCATTTT
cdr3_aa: CASSLSAGDNQPQHF

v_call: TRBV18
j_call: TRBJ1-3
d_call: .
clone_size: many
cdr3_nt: TGTGCCAGTTCCCGGGCCCTCTCTGGAAACACCATATATTTT
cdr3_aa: CASSRALSGNTIYF

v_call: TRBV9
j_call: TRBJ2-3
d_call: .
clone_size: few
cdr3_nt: TGTGCCAGCAGCGTAGGGGAATATAGCACAGATACGCAGTATTTT
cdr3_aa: CASSVGEYSTDTQYF

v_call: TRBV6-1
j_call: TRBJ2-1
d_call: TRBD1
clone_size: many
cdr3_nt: TGTGCCAGGAACCCGATAAGGGGGCTAATCTACAATGAGCAGTTCTTC
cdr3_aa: CARNPIRGLIYNEQFF

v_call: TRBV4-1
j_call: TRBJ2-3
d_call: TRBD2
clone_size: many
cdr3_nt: TGCGCCAGCAGCCAAGCCAATAGAGGGGCGGGAGGTAGCACAGATACGCAGTATTTT
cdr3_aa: CASSQANRGAGGSTDTQYF

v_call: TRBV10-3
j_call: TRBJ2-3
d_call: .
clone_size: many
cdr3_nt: TGTGCCATCAGTGCGGAGGGAACAGATACGCAGTATTTT
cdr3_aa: CAISAEGTDTQYF

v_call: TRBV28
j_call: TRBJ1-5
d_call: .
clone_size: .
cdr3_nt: TGTGCCAGCAGTTCTCGGGCCCCAGGGTGTGATCAGCCCCAGCATTTT
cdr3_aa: CASSSRAPGCDQPQHF

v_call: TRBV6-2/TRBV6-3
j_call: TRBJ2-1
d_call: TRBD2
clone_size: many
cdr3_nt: TGTGCCAGCACTCTGGGGGGGAGGCTAGTCGGCAATGAGCAGTTCTTC
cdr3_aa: CASTLGGRLVGNEQFF

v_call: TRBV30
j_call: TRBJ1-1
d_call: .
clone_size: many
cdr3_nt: TGTGCCTGGACTCGGGGGATCGACACTGAAGCTTTCTTT
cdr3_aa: CAWTRGIDTEAFF

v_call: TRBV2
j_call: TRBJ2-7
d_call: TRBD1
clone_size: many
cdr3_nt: TGTGCCAGCAGTGCTGGCAGGGGGCCCCCCGAGCAGTACTTC
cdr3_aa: CASSAGRGPPEQYF

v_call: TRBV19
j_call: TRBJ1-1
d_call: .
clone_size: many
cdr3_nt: TGTGCCAGTACCACTAAAACCGGGACTGTGAACACTGAAGCTTTCTTT
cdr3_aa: CASTTKTGTVNTEAFF

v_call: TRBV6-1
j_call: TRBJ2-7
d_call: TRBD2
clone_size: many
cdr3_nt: TGTGCCAGCACCAATACGGGAGGGATAGACGAGCAGTACTTC
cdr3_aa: CASTNTGGIDEQYF

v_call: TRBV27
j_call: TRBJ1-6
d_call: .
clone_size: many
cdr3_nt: TGTGCCAGCAGTCCCATGGCGGGGAGCGGATCACCCCTCCACTTT
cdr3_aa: CASSPMAGSGSPLHF

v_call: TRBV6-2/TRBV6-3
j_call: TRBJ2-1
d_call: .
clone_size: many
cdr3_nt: TGTGCCAGCAGTCCTACCCTAGCGTTTGAGCAGTTCTTC
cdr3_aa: CASSPTLAFEQFF

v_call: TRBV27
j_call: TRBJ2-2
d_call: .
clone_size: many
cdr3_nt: TGTGCCAGCAGTTTCGCGCCGGGGCCAACCGGGGAGCTGTTTTTT
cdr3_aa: CASSFAPGPTGELFF

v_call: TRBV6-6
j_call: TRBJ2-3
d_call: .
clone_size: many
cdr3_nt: TGTGCCAGCAGTTATCGGGGGACAACCACAGATACGCAGTATTTT
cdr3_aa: CASSYRGTTTDTQYF

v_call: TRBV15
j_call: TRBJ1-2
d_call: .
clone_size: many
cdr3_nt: TGTGCCACCAGCAGAGATTTGGGGGACGGGGGCTATGGCTACACCTTC
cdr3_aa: CATSRDLGDGGYGYTF

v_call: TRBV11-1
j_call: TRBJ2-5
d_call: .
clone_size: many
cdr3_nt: TGTGCCAGCAGCTTCTCCCTAGAAGAGACCCAGTACTTC
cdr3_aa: CASSFSLEETQYF

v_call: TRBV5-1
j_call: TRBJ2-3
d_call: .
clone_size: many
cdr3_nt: TGCGCCAGCAGCTTTTCAGGGTCCCCTAGCACAGATACGCAGTATTTT
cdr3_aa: CASSFSGSPSTDTQYF

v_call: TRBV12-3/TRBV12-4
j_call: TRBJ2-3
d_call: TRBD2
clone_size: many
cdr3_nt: TGTGCCAGCAGTCGCTCGGGGGGGACAGATACGCAGTATTTT
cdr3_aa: CASSRSGGTDTQYF

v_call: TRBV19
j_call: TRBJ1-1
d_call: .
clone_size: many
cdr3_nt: TGTGCCAGTAGTATTTCGCGCAGGGGAAACACTGAAGCTTTCTTT
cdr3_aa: CASSISRRGNTEAFF

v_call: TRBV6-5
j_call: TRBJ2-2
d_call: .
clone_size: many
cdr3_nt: TGTGCCAGCAGTTACCCGTTTCGGTACTGTTACACCGGGGAGCTGTTTTTT
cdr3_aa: CASSYPFRYCYTGELFF

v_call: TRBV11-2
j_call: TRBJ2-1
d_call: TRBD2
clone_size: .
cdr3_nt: TGTGCCAGCAGCTTAGATTTAGCGGGCTTGTACAATGAGCAGTTCTTC
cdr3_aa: CASSLDLAGLYNEQFF

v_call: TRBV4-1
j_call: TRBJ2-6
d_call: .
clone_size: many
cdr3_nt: TGCGCCAGCAGCCAAGAGGAGGTATGGACCTCTGGGGCCAACGTCCTGACTTTC
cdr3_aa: CASSQEEVWTSGANVLTF

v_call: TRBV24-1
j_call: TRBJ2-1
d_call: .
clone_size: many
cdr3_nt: TGTGCCACCAGTGACCCCCTGAACAATGAGCAGTTCTTC
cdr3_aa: CATSDPLNNEQFF

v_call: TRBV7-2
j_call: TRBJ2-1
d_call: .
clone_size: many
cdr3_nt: TGTGCCAGCAGCTTAACTTTACGAGGGGAGCAGTTCTTC
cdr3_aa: CASSLTLRGEQFF